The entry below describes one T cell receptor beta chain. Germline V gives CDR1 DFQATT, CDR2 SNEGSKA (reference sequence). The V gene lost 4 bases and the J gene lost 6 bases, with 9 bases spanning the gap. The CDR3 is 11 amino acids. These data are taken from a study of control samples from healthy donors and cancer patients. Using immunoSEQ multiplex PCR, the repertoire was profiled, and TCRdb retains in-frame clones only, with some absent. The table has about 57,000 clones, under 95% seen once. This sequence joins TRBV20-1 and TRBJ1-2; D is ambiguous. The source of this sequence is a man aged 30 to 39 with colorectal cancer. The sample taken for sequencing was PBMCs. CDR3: CSATDPNGYTF. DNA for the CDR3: TGCAGTGCTACTGATCCCAATGGCTACACCTTC.